This passage covers 26 T cell receptor beta chains from one sample sequenced in a study of cytomegalovirus exposure and HLA in healthy donors. The PCR had 60 Vbeta and 13 Jbeta primers. The method was immunoSEQ multiplex PCR; TCRdb's version includes in-frame clones alone and lacks a portion of them. The record lists about 55,000 clones, of which the ten most abundant hold around 10%. Sequences were obtained from PBMCs. Source of these receptors: a man aged 45-65 years in good health and CMV-seropositive.

This sequence joins TRBV7-6 and TRBJ2-7; 10 bases fit TRBD2. Losses at the gene ends were 4 bases for V and 3 bases for J; bases not matched to a gene: 6. The germline V gene encodes CDR1 SGHVS and CDR2 FNYEAQ. The CDR3 contains 15 residues. CDR3 in amino acids: CASSSISGGFYEQYF. CDR3 DNA: TGTGCCAGCAGCTCAATTAGCGGGGGGTTCTACGAGCAGTACTTC. The full variable domain, its missing parts supplied by reference TRBV7-6 and TRBJ2-7, is GAGVSQSPRYKVTKRGQDVALRCDPISGHVSLYWYRQALGQGPEFLTYFNYEAQQDKSGLPNDRFSAERPEGSISTLTIQRTEQRDSAMYRCASSSISGGFYEQYFGPGTRLTVT.

V is TRBV29-1 and J is TRBJ1-2; 7 bases map to TRBD1. V shed 6 bases and J 5 bases; nucleotides not matched to a gene: 9. The CDR3 is 13 amino acids. The germline CDR1 and CDR2 sequences are SQVTM and ANQGSEA. CDR3 protein: CSVSTGTIYGYTF. CDR3 DNA: TGCAGCGTCTCGACAGGGACGATATATGGCTACACCTTC.

The V and J genes are TRBV27 and TRBJ2-7, with 14 bases that match TRBD2. V lost 2 bases and J lost 0; bases outside the gene matches: 6. CDR3 length: 18 residues. The germline CDR1 and CDR2 sequences are MNHEY and SMNVEV (reference sequence). CDR3 coding DNA: TGTGCCAGCAGTTTACAAGGGACTAGCGGGGGAAGCTCCTACGAGCAGTACTTC. This gives the protein CASSLQGTSGGSSYEQYF.

The chain joins TRBV25-1 to TRBJ2-3; the D gene is possibly TRBD1 (6 bases). Germline V gene lookup returns CDR1 MGHDK and CDR2 SYGVNS. Trimming shortened V by 6 bases and J by 7 bases, and 11 bases separated the two germline ends. CDR3 length: 12 amino acids. The CDR3 DNA reads TGTGCCAGCAGCGCGGACAGTTATACGCAGTATTTT. It specifies CASSADSYTQYF. Supplemented by reference TRBV25-1 and TRBJ2-3, the full variable domain reads EADIYQTPRYLVIGTGKKITLECSQTMGHDKMYWYQQDPGMELHLIHYSYGVNSTEKGDLSSESTVSRIRTEHFPLTLESARPSHTSQYLCASSADSYTQYFGPGTRLTVL.

The chain links TRBV27 to TRBJ1-1, with TRBD1 identical over 8 bases. V was clipped by 1 base and J by 5 bases; unmatched bases: 9. This CDR3 comprises 16 residues. Germline V CDR1 and CDR2: MNHEY, SMNVEV (reference sequence). The CDR3 sequence: CASSLFSGGAGTEAFF. DNA for the CDR3: TGTGCCAGCAGTTTATTCTCAGGGGGCGCGGGGACTGAAGCTTTCTTT.

J is TRBJ1-1 and V is TRBV11-2; D gene unclear. CDR1 and CDR2 from the germline V gene are SGHAT and FQNNGV. The CDR3 has 13 amino acids. Trimming took off 0 bases at V and 5 bases at J, with 7 bases between the two ends. In DNA form, the CDR3 reads TGTGCCAGCAGCTTAGACGGGAGGACTGAAGCTTTCTTT. Amino acids: CASSLDGRTEAFF.

The chain joins TRBV7-2 to TRBJ2-7; 8 nucleotides agree with TRBD1. CDR1 and CDR2 (germline): SGHTA, FQGNSA. The CDR3 length is 13 residues. J gave up 3 bases and V 4 bases, and 2 bases lay outside the gene matches. CDR3 loop: CASSYDRGYEQYF. The DNA of the CDR3 is TGTGCCAGCAGCTACGACAGGGGCTACGAGCAGTACTTC. Variable domain in full (rest from reference TRBV7-2 and TRBJ2-7): GAGVSQSPSNKVTEKGKDVELRCDPISGHTALYWYRQSLGQGLEFLIYFQGNSAPDKSGLPSDRFSAERTGGSVSTLTIQRTQQEDSAVYLCASSYDRGYEQYFGPGTRLTVT.

The rearrangement joins TRBV30 to TRBJ1-2; possibly TRBD1 for D (5 bases). V lost 0 bases and J lost 8, with 13 bases in between. This CDR3 has 13 residues. The germline V gene has CDR1 GTSNPN and CDR2 SVGIG (reference sequence). The CDR3 bases are TGTGCCTGGAGTGTAAGGCAGGGTGGAGGCTACACCTTC. It specifies CAWSVRQGGGYTF.

V and J are TRBV19 and TRBJ1-2; D remains ambiguous. V lost 3 bases, J lost 8 bases, and 7 bases lay in between. The CDR3 is 11 amino acids. Germline V lookup: CDR1 LNHDA, CDR2 SQIVND (reference sequence). The CDR3 DNA reads TGTGCCAGTAGTATCGCCCGGGGCTACACCTTC. Residues: CASSIARGYTF.

The J gene is TRBJ2-7, the V gene TRBV11-3; 9 bases are shared with TRBD1. Trimming cost V 4 bases and J 4 bases; bases outside gene matches: 2. Germline CDR1 SGHNT, CDR2 YENEEA. The CDR3 contains 13 residues. The CDR3 spells CASSSGQGYEQYF. The DNA for the CDR3 is TGTGCCAGCAGCTCGGGACAGGGTTACGAGCAGTACTTC.

The chain joins TRBV19 to TRBJ2-7, with D tentatively TRBD1 (5 bases). Germline V gene sequence: CDR1 LNHDA, CDR2 SQIVND (reference sequence). The V end lost 3 bases, the J end lost 3 bases, and 12 bases lay between the germline ends. This CDR3 spans 14 amino acids. CDR3 nucleotide sequence: TGTGCCAGTAGTATCCAGGGTACTGTCTACGAGCAGTACTTC. Its translation is CASSIQGTVYEQYF.

The chain combines TRBV7-2 with TRBJ2-2, with a possible D match to TRBD2 (6 bases). Trimming took 5 bases from V and 1 from J, leaving 14 bases between them. The CDR3 is 16 residues long. The germline CDR1 and CDR2 sequences are SGHTA and FQGNSA. The CDR3 DNA sequence: TGTGCCAGCAGCCCCGTGGGGAGGAGGAACACCGGGGAGCTGTTTTTT. Translating it yields CASSPVGRRNTGELFF.

CDR3 DNA: TGTGCCAGCAGTGAAACAGGGTGGGGGACTGAAGCTTTCTTT. Translating it yields CASSETGWGTEAFF. The rearrangement uses TRBV27 and TRBJ1-1; a weak D match, TRBD1 (6 bases). The CDR3 sequence is 14 residues long. The V end lost 5 bases, the J end lost 5 bases, and 15 bases lay between the germline ends. The germline CDR1 and CDR2 sequences are MNHEY and SMNVEV (reference sequence).

J is TRBJ2-5 and V is TRBV6-1, with 8 bases matching TRBD2. In germline, CDR1 is MNHNS, CDR2 SASEGT. Trimming took 7 bases from V and 5 from J; bases not matched to a gene: 9. The CDR3 contains 14 residues. Here the CDR3 DNA reads TGTGCCAGCACCTCCGGGGGGGCCGGGGAGACCCAGTACTTC. Amino acid sequence: CASTSGGAGETQYF.

The rearrangement links TRBV25-1 to TRBJ2-7, with D possibly matching TRBD2 (6 bases). The CDR3 has 16 residues. Germline CDR1 MGHDK, CDR2 SYGVNS. Trimming took 2 bases from V and 3 from J, leaving 17 bases between them. The DNA for the CDR3 is TGTGCCAGCAGTGAAAGGGTAGCGGAGGAGTTCTACGAGCAGTACTTC. Encoded protein: CASSERVAEEFYEQYF.

The chain uses TRBV2 and TRBJ2-7; tentatively, D is TRBD2 (6 bases). CDR1 SNHLY and CDR2 FYNNEI come from the germline V gene. Trimming left V 6 bases short and J 3 bases short, with 12 bases between. The length of the CDR3 is 13 residues. Here the CDR3 reads CASSHGTGYEQYF. The DNA for the CDR3 is TGTGCCAGCAGCCACGGGACTGGCTACGAGCAGTACTTC.

About this clone itself: A junction end diverges from the germline sequence, so it may reflect a read error. The chain uses TRBV7-7 and TRBJ2-7; 9 nucleotides line up with TRBD1. The germline V gene encodes CDR1 SSHAT and CDR2 FNYEAQ (reference sequence). The CDR3 totals 14 residues. CDR3 loop: CASSKGQGSSEQYF. Written as DNA, the CDR3 is TGTGCTAGCAGCAAAGGACAGGGGTCGAGCGAGCAGTACTTC. The variable domain in full, with the rest retrieved from reference TRBV7-7 and TRBJ2-7, is GAGVSQSPRYKVTKRGQDVTLRCDPISSHATLYWYQQALGQGPEFLTYFNYEAQPDKSGLPSDRFSAERPEGSISTLTIQRTEQRDSAMYRCASSKGQGSSEQYFGPGTRLTVT.

The rearrangement links TRBV28 to TRBJ2-1, with 8 bases fitting TRBD1. The CDR3 covers 14 residues. CDR1 is MDHEN, CDR2 SYDVKM, per germline. Unmatched junction bases numbered 13, after V lost 6 bases and J lost 12 bases. CDR3 DNA sequence: TGTGCCAGCAGACCTGGGACAGGTGGGATTGGGCAGTTCTTC. Amino acid sequence: CASRPGTGGIGQFF.

The rearrangement uses TRBV5-6 and TRBJ2-1; 11 bases are shared with TRBD1. The CDR3 is 16 amino acids. The germline V gene encodes CDR1 SGHDT and CDR2 YYEEEE. Trimming at V came to 6 bases and at J to 4 bases, leaving 9 bases not matched to a gene. CDR3 in DNA: TGTGCCAGCAACAAGGACAGGGGGCAGTTTTACAATGAGCAGTTCTTC. Its protein product is CASNKDRGQFYNEQFF.

This chain joins TRBV7-2 and TRBJ2-2; D may be TRBD1 (5 bases). The CDR3 extends over 17 amino acids. The germline V and J ends were trimmed by 5 bases and 1 base, with 17 bases remaining between them. Germline V lookup: CDR1 SGHTA, CDR2 FQGNSA. In DNA form, the CDR3 reads TGTGCCAGCAGCCACCAACTGGGGCAGGGGAACACCGGGGAGCTGTTTTTT. As protein: CASSHQLGQGNTGELFF. The full variable domain, rest sourced from reference TRBV7-2 and TRBJ2-2, is GAGVSQSPSNKVTEKGKDVELRCDPISGHTALYWYRQSLGQGLEFLIYFQGNSAPDKSGLPSDRFSAERTGGSVSTLTIQRTQQEDSAVYLCASSHQLGQGNTGELFFGEGSRLTVL.

This chain uses TRBV5-1 with TRBJ1-5; TRBD1 agrees at 9 bases. The germline gives CDR1 SGHRS, CDR2 YFSETQ. Trimming cost V 1 base and J 2 bases; bases outside gene matches: 7. CDR3 length: 17 amino acids. This chain's CDR3 is CASSLTPGQGGNQPQHF. Written as DNA, the CDR3 is TGCGCCAGCAGCTTGACCCCGGGACAGGGAGGCAATCAGCCCCAGCATTTT.

The V and J genes are TRBV12-5 and TRBJ1-6; D unclear. Trimming cost V 1 base and J 4 bases, with 5 bases left between them. CDR1 is LGHNT, CDR2 FRNRAP, per germline. The CDR3 sequence is 14 residues long. The DNA for the CDR3 is TGTGCTAGTGGTTTGGGTTCTTATAATTCACCCCTCCACTTT. This translates into CASGLGSYNSPLHF.

The J gene is TRBJ2-3, the V gene TRBV13, with TRBD1 matching over 8 bases. V shed 5 bases and J 5 bases; nucleotides not matched to a gene: 12. CDR1 and CDR2 from the germline V gene are PRHDT and FYEKMQ (reference sequence). The CDR3 sequence is 16 residues long. The DNA of the CDR3 is TGTGCCAGCAGCCCACGGGACAGGACTCTGGGAGATACGCAGTATTTT. This translates into CASSPRDRTLGDTQYF. The full variable domain, its missing parts supplied by reference TRBV13 and TRBJ2-3, is AAGVIQSPRHLIKEKRETATLKCYPIPRHDTVYWYQQGPGQDPQFLISFYEKMQSDKGSIPDRFSAQQFSDYHSELNMSSLELGDSALYFCASSPRDRTLGDTQYFGPGTRLTVL.

This chain connects TRBV25-1 to TRBJ1-2; possible D gene TRBD1, 6 bases. The CDR3 runs 13 residues. CDR1 is MGHDK and CDR2 is SYGVNS in the germline V gene. With 1 base removed from V and 4 bases from J, the gap between germline ends came to 7 bases. This CDR3 reads CASSELDSYGYTF. Here the CDR3 DNA reads TGTGCCAGCAGTGAATTGGACAGCTATGGCTACACCTTC.

The chain recombines TRBV28 with TRBJ2-1; D might be TRBD2 (5 bases). The CDR3 spans 12 residues. V was shortened by 1 base and J by 7 bases, with 5 bases between the two germline ends. Germline assignment: CDR1 MDHEN and CDR2 SYDVKM. CDR3 loop: CASSLSGNEQFF. DNA for the CDR3: TGTGCCAGCAGTTTATCGGGGAATGAGCAGTTCTTC.

The chain links TRBV5-1 to TRBJ2-2, with TRBD2 matching over 7 bases. V lost 2 bases, J lost 3 bases, and 4 bases stayed unmatched. The CDR3 runs 15 residues. CDR1 and CDR2 (germline): SGHRS, YFSETQ. The CDR3 here is CASSLRGEDTGELFF. CDR3 nucleotide sequence: TGCGCCAGCAGCTTACGGGGGGAAGACACCGGGGAGCTGTTTTTT.